Below, 10 T cell receptor beta chains from the same sample are listed, as sequenced in a study of regulatory T cells in long-lasting Graves disease (dated by TCRdb to the early 2020s). The time point tag for this specimen amounts to: persistent/refractory GD, antithyroid drugs over 5 years with positive TRAb. RNA was extracted from PBMCs in TRIzol for both TCR sequencing and RNA sequencing. The method behind the library was multiplex PCR. Sequenced on an Illumina HiSeq 4000. To build TCR beta libraries, CDR3 regions were amplified by Arm-PCR using iRepertoire HTBI primers. The raw public reads went through TCRdb reprocessing: fastp at Q25, MiXCR clone calling, in-frame beta chains kept. For every CDR3 protein sequence, its rows merge into one entry that carries the most common genes and DNA. Present in this sample are 600,000 to 800,000 distinct CDR3 sequences, approximately 29% of which were seen just once. Around 42% of the sample rests with the top ten.

Sample: peripheral blood mononuclear cells (PBMCs), taken when the disease was refractory, from a patient treated with antithyroid drugs. The receptors stem from a female donor with Graves disease.

This clonotype has only a few counts. J is TRBJ2-7 and V is TRBV6-2 or TRBV6-3; 9 bases match TRBD2. With V trimmed by 6 bases and J by 2 bases, 8 bases remained unmatched. The CDR3 extends over 15 amino acids. Germline V gene data show CDR1 as MNHEY and CDR2 as SVGEGT. CDR3 DNA sequence: TGTGCCAGCAGGTCTAGCGGGACAAGGCCCTACGAGCAGTACTTC. Amino acid sequence: CASRSSGTRPYEQYF.

The chain employs TRBV19 and TRBJ1-2; possible D gene TRBD1, 5 bases. The CDR3 has 13 amino acids. The V gene lost 3 bases and the J gene lost 8 bases, with 13 bases spanning the gap. CDR1 is LNHDA and CDR2 is SQIVND in the germline V gene (reference sequence). CDR3 region: CASSIGQGLGYTF. DNA of the CDR3: TGTGCCAGTAGTATTGGCCAGGGCTTGGGCTACACCTTC.

At least ten counts were recorded for this clonotype. The V and J genes are TRBV2 and TRBJ2-4, with D perhaps matching TRBD1 or TRBD2 (5 bases each). From germline, CDR1 is SNHLY and CDR2 FYNNEI. Trimming took off 4 bases at V and 0 bases at J, with 10 bases between the two ends. The CDR3 runs to 15 residues. This chain's CDR3 is CASSGRDLAKNIQYF. DNA of the CDR3: TGTGCCAGCAGTGGACGGGACCTAGCCAAAAACATTCAGTACTTC.

This clonotype was detected only a few times. The rearrangement joins TRBV5-5 to TRBJ2-7, with no clear D. The germline V gene has CDR1 SGHKS and CDR2 YYEKEE (reference sequence). The CDR3 spans 13 residues. V lost 0 bases and J 3 bases, leaving 7 bases between the germline ends. CDR3 DNA: TGTGCCAGCAGCTTGGCTACAGACTACGAGCAGTACTTC. This codes for CASSLATDYEQYF.

This clonotype was picked up a small number of times. The chain combines TRBV5-1 with TRBJ1-2; TRBD1 matches at 8 bases. Trimming took 4 bases from V and 8 from J; bases not matched to a gene: 7. Germline lookup yields CDR1 SGHRS and CDR2 YFSETQ. CDR3 length equals 13 residues. The CDR3 protein is CASSRGQGVGYTF. The CDR3 DNA sequence: TGCGCCAGCAGCCGCGGACAGGGAGTAGGCTACACCTTC.

This clonotype occurred many times. V usage is TRBV20-1 and J usage is TRBJ2-7; 10 nucleotides match TRBD2. V shed 0 bases and J 7 bases; nucleotides not matched to a gene: 9. This CDR3 has 15 residues. CDR1 is DFQATT, CDR2 SNEGSKA, per germline (reference sequence). The CDR3 spells CSARDLASGRREQYF. The CDR3 coding sequence is TGCAGTGCTAGAGATTTAGCTAGCGGGAGACGGGAGCAGTACTTC.

The rearrangement uses TRBV5-1 and TRBJ2-7; TRBD1 agrees at 9 bases. Germline values: CDR1 SGHRS, CDR2 YFSETQ. The CDR3 has 15 residues. The V gene end was trimmed by 4 bases and the J gene end by 2 bases; junction bases not matched to a gene: 7. The CDR3: CASSLGQGRTYEQYF. CDR3 DNA: TGCGCCAGCAGCCTGGGACAGGGCCGGACCTACGAGCAGTACTTC.

This chain links TRBV29-1 with TRBJ1-1, with no clear D. The CDR3 covers 12 residues. The V gene lost 0 bases and the J gene lost 4 bases, with 6 bases spanning the gap. Germline CDR1 reads SQVTM; CDR2 reads ANQGSEA. The CDR3 coding sequence is TGCAGCGTTGAAGACACAGTCACTGAAGCTTTCTTT. It codes for CSVEDTVTEAFF.

This clonotype appeared a few times. Possible read error: a much larger clone is one base away. The chain recombines TRBV12-3 or TRBV12-4 with TRBJ1-1, with a weak D call TRBD1 (5 bases). The CDR3 sequence is 14 residues long. V gave up 7 bases and J gave up 4 bases, with 16 bases separating them. DNA for the CDR3: TGTGCCAGCAATGCCAGGGTGGTGAGCACTGAAGCTTTCTTT. It is translated as CASNARVVSTEAFF.

This chain connects TRBV5-1 to TRBJ1-3, with D maybe TRBD1 (6 bases). The CDR3 consists of 15 residues. Trimming took off 2 bases at V and 2 bases at J, with 11 bases between the two ends. Germline V gene lookup returns CDR1 SGHRS and CDR2 YFSETQ. DNA of the CDR3: TGCGCCAGCAGCTTTTCTCCAGGGGCTGGAAACACCATATATTTT. Encoded protein: CASSFSPGAGNTIYF.